This T cell receptor beta chain was identified in a study of radiotherapy plus CTLA-4 blockade in lung cancer. Study at large: Among patients, over 15% showed objective responses, and approximately 29% had disease control. Study conclusions and caveats: The best predictor of response was reported to be early blood T cell clone dynamics, with interferon-beta.

Treatment of patients with chemo-refractory metastatic non-small-cell lung cancer consisted of focal radiation plus CTLA-4 blockade with ipilimumab. Libraries were prepared by immunoSEQ multiplex PCR; TCRdb keeps only in-frame clonotypes and omits some of them. The sample consists of 56,000 or so clones, more than 65% of them appearing once. Comments on this clone: Its antigen is currently unknown.

The germline gives CDR1 SGHNT, CDR2 YYREEE (reference sequence). V was trimmed by 0 bases and J by 8 bases, leaving 11 bases between them. The CDR3 extends over 13 amino acids. The material was peripheral blood, obtained from a patient treated with radiotherapy plus ipilimumab. The origin of this receptor is a human donor with non-small cell lung cancer who had a partial response to radiotherapy plus ipilimumab. The V and J genes are TRBV5-4 and TRBJ1-2, with D tentatively TRBD1 (6 bases). The CDR3 loop is CASSLDRASGYTF. The CDR3 DNA follows: TGTGCCAGCAGCTTGGACAGGGCGAGCGGCTACACCTTC.